The sequence of this T cell receptor beta chain was determined in a study of T cells in localized non-small cell lung cancer. A word on this clone: The antigen remains undetermined.

Looked up from germline, CDR1 is GTSNPN and CDR2 is SVGIG (reference sequence). This CDR3 region has 15 residues. V lost 3 bases, J lost 7 bases, and 11 bases stayed unmatched. Produced via immunoSEQ multiplex PCR; TCRdb's table is partial and in-frame only. The sample lists tens of thousands of clones; approximately 92% were seen once. The study's findings and limits: Adjacent uninvolved lung tissue had the highest T cell clonality, exceeding tumor. Only one tumor region was sequenced, so heterogeneity remains possible. Greater blood T cell density accompanied longer overall survival. A median roughly 50 of the top 100 tumor clones appeared in adjacent lung.

The receptor's source is a female donor aged 60 or older with stage I lung adenocarcinoma. The chain carries TRBV30 and TRBJ1-4; 7 bases are shared with TRBD1. Material: peripheral blood, obtained before any cancer treatment. CDR3 sequence reads: CAWSPGQSFGEKLFF. CDR3 nucleotide sequence: TGTGCCTGGAGCCCGGGACAGAGCTTTGGTGAAAAACTGTTTTTT.